The next 4 T cell receptor beta chains were all read from a single sample in a study of blood T cell repertoires in COVID-19. Some clones are missing from TCRdb's copy, which holds only in-frame ones; the method was immunoSEQ multiplex PCR. Counted here are under 300,000 clones, about nine tenths occurring once; the ten biggest clones make up 0.85% to 1%. The sequencing input was peripheral blood. These receptors originate from a woman aged 35 to 49 who had recovered from COVID-19.

The V call is TRBV9, the J call TRBJ2-2, with a possible D match to TRBD1 (5 bases). This CDR3 spans 15 amino acids. V lost 3 bases to trimming and J lost 6 bases, with 15 bases between them. Germline V lookup: CDR1 SGDLS, CDR2 YYNGEE. Here the CDR3 reads CASSGTDIVAGELFF. The CDR3 DNA reads as TGTGCCAGCAGCGGCACGGACATTGTGGCCGGGGAGCTGTTTTTT. The entire variable domain, with the rest obtained from reference TRBV9 and TRBJ2-2, is as follows: DSGVTQTPKHLITATGQRVTLRCSPRSGDLSVYWYQQSLDQGLQFLIQYYNGEERAKGNILERFSAQQFPDLHSELNLSSLELGDSALYFCASSGTDIVAGELFFGEGSRLTVL.

This rearrangement joins TRBV27 to TRBJ2-2; the match to TRBD2 covers 9 bases. The CDR3 contains 16 residues. Per the germline V gene, CDR1 is MNHEY and CDR2 is SMNVEV (reference sequence). V shed 5 bases, J shed 6 bases, and the junction held 10 bases outside the gene matches. CDR3 in DNA: TGTGCCAGCAGTCTGGTGGGCGGGAGGGTTGCCGGGGAGCTGTTTTTT. Translation gives CASSLVGGRVAGELFF.

J is TRBJ2-1 and V is TRBV24-1, with 8 bases lining up with TRBD2. This CDR3 spans 16 amino acids. Germline CDR1 is KGHDR and CDR2 is SFDVKD. The ends lost 0 bases at V and 4 bases at J; junction bases unmatched: 4. The DNA of the CDR3 is TGTGCCACCAGTGATTTGTCTGCGGGGGGTTACAATGAGCAGTTCTTC. This sequence encodes CATSDLSAGGYNEQFF.

The chain has TRBV7-9 and TRBJ2-1; 11 nucleotides match TRBD2. Germline CDR1 is SEHNR and CDR2 is FQNEAQ (reference sequence). V trimming: 6 bases; J trimming: 2 bases; junction bases outside the gene matches: 6. The length of the CDR3 is 16 residues. CDR3 nucleotides: TGTGCCAGCAGTGGACTAGCGGGTGACACCTACAATGAGCAGTTCTTC. This codes for CASSGLAGDTYNEQFF.